Here is one T cell receptor (beta chain) with its context. In this sample, this clonotype turned up a few times. The target of this receptor is not known. No quality values exist for individual bases; no much larger clone is one base distant. Via the germline V gene, CDR1 is SGHRS and CDR2 YFSETQ. The CDR3 runs 14 residues from the cysteine to the phenylalanine. The sequence is cut down to CDR3 DNA, 42 bases in frame from base 1. V was cut back by 3 bases and J by 6 bases, leaving a gap of 15 bases between them. Libraries were prepared through RT-PCR. Sequenced on a NextSeq 550. The public sequencing data were trimmed at Q25 with fastp and processed into clonotypes with MiXCR by TCRdb, which kept only in-frame beta chains. Duplicate CDR3 protein sequences are folded into a single record with the most common DNA and genes. Counted in this sample were more than 850,000 distinct CDR3 sequences; about a sixth of them appeared once. Around 5.5% of the sample is in the top ten clones.

This sample is part of a study of patients and donors after allogeneic stem cell transplantation (dated by TCRdb to between 2020 and 2021). Sequencing was done on a sample of blood, either unsorted or a sorted T cell fraction (not recorded which). The chain is encoded by TRBV5-1 joined to TRBJ1-2; the D gene identity is not certain. The receptor was derived from a human donor who was either an allogeneic HSCT recipient or a stem cell or donor lymphocyte infusion donor (not recorded which). It is not recorded whose cells these are; they may come from a transplant donor. The DNA reads TGCGCCAGCAGCTCAACTGCGAGGAAGGATGGCTACACCTTC. Its coded protein is CASSSTARKDGYTF.